The next 13 T cell receptor beta chains were all read from a single sample in a study of response to subunit inactivated influenza vaccine. A single record per CDR3 protein comes from TCRdb applying MiXCR to the RT-PCR reads. The sample contains 630,000 or so distinct CDR3 sequences, about a sixth of which appear only once. The sample here was PBMCs from blood, taken 11 to 12 days after vaccination. These receptors all come from a man aged 45-60 years who received an inactivated influenza vaccine.

This clonotype was counted only a few times. The gene calls are TRBV28 and TRBJ1-6; D remains ambiguous. Trimming took 6 bases from V and 8 from J, leaving 11 bases between them. The CDR3 contains 13 residues. Per germline, CDR1 MDHEN and CDR2 SYDVKM. The CDR3 sequence: CASRGRGYSPLHF. CDR3 sequence (DNA): TGTGCCAGCAGAGGACGGGGATATTCACCCCTCCACTTT.

The chain recombines TRBV7-8 with TRBJ2-3; D perhaps matches TRBD2 (7 bases). Germline CDR1 SGHVS, CDR2 FQNEAQ. V was cut by 4 bases and J by 2 bases, with 19 bases left in between. This CDR3 comprises 17 residues. CDR3 loop: CASSSVGGGPLTDTQYF. The CDR3, as DNA: TGTGCCAGCAGCTCCGTTGGGGGGGGGCCTCTCACAGATACGCAGTATTTT.

The table lists this clonotype with a few counts. This chain connects TRBV5-1 to TRBJ1-3; D not resolved. The CDR3 is 15 amino acids. Germline V lookup: CDR1 SGHRS, CDR2 YFSETQ. Trimming took 1 base from V and 2 from J, leaving 10 bases between them. The CDR3 nucleotides read TGCGCCAGCAGCTTGATGGGGTACACTGGAAACACCATATATTTT. This translates into CASSLMGYTGNTIYF.

The chain recombines TRBV7-9 with TRBJ2-7; weak D call: TRBD2 (5 bases). The germline CDR1 and CDR2 sequences are SEHNR and FQNEAQ (reference sequence). This CDR3 has 16 amino acids. The ends were cut back, 7 bases at V and 1 base at J, with 20 bases in the middle. CDR3 sequence reads: CASIRPNGRGSYEQYF. The CDR3 nucleotides are TGTGCCAGCATCCGCCCTAACGGTCGAGGGTCCTACGAGCAGTACTTC.

The rearrangement joins TRBV7-2 to TRBJ2-1; TRBD2 matches at 8 bases. The CDR3 runs 16 residues. V trimming: 2 bases; J trimming: 8 bases; junction bases outside the gene matches: 11. Germline V gene data show CDR1 as SGHTA and CDR2 as FQGNSA. This chain's CDR3 is CASSLLGRGVRDEQFF. CDR3 nucleotide sequence: TGTGCCAGCAGCTTATTAGGGCGGGGGGTTAGGGATGAGCAGTTCTTC.

The genes are TRBV6-5 and TRBJ2-7, with D unresolved. This CDR3 is built from 15 residues. Deletions cut 0 bases from V and 6 bases from J, with 15 bases between. The germline gives CDR1 MNHEY, CDR2 SVGAGI. CDR3 nucleotides: TGTGCCAGCAGTTACTCTCATTTGGGGTCCGGCGAGCAGTACTTC. It specifies CASSYSHLGSGEQYF.

This clonotype was detected a few times. The rearrangement uses TRBV28 and TRBJ2-3, with 11 bases lining up with TRBD2. The CDR3 is 17 residues long. Germline loops: CDR1 MDHEN, CDR2 SYDVKM. V was pared by 5 bases and J by 4 bases, with 11 bases of the junction left unmatched. The CDR3 nucleotides are TGTGCCAGCAGTCTCCCTATACTAGCGGGAGTTCCAGATACGCAGTATTTT. It specifies CASSLPILAGVPDTQYF.

This clonotype was counted only a few times. V usage is TRBV6-5 and J usage is TRBJ1-2; D ambiguous. V was shortened by 2 bases and J by 2 bases, with 9 bases between the two germline ends. Looked up from germline, CDR1 is MNHEY and CDR2 is SVGAGI. The CDR3 length is 14 residues. The CDR3 DNA reads as TGTGCCAGCAGTTACGGGGAGTACAACTATGGCTACACCTTC. This translates into CASSYGEYNYGYTF.

V is TRBV20-1 and J is TRBJ2-1, with D possibly called TRBD1 or TRBD2 (5 bases each). The CDR3 consists of 15 residues. Germline lookup yields CDR1 DFQATT and CDR2 SNEGSKA (reference sequence). With 6 bases removed from V and 8 bases from J, the gap between germline ends came to 23 bases. The DNA for the CDR3 is TGCAGTGCCTCTCGGCAGGGCTGGGAGTCCCATGAGCAGTTCTTC. Protein: CSASRQGWESHEQFF.

The chain uses TRBV20-1 and TRBJ2-7; unclear D gene. The ends were cut back, 3 bases at V and 3 bases at J, with 18 bases in the middle. The germline gives CDR1 DFQATT, CDR2 SNEGSKA (reference sequence). The CDR3 loop spans 15 amino acids. The CDR3 protein is CSASSLETPHYEQYF. In DNA, the CDR3 is TGCAGTGCTAGTTCGTTGGAGACACCCCACTACGAGCAGTACTTC.

V gene TRBV11-1 combines with J gene TRBJ2-2; maybe TRBD2 (6 bases). CDR1 SGHAT and CDR2 FQDESV come from the germline V gene (reference sequence). The CDR3 has 18 residues. Trimming took 3 bases from V and 0 from J, leaving 17 bases between them. CDR3 bases: TGTGCCAGCAGCTTGGACGGATGGGGAGGAGCGAACACCGGGGAGCTGTTTTTT. Amino acids: CASSLDGWGGANTGELFF. The full variable domain, with the rest looked up from reference TRBV11-1 and TRBJ2-2, is EAEVAQSPRYKITEKSQAVAFWCDPISGHATLYWYRQILGQGPELLVQFQDESVVDDSQLPKDRFSAERLKGVDSTLKIQPAELGDSAMYLCASSLDGWGGANTGELFFGEGSRLTVL.

This clonotype came up a few times. This chain uses TRBV5-6 with TRBJ2-1; no firm D call. The CDR3 runs to 13 residues. The germline CDR1 and CDR2 sequences are SGHDT and YYEEEE. The V end lost 7 bases, the J end lost 5 bases, and 13 bases lay between the germline ends. CDR3 residues: CASLSSRNNEQFF. CDR3 sequence (DNA): TGTGCCAGCTTGTCATCCCGAAACAATGAGCAGTTCTTC.

This chain connects TRBV19 to TRBJ2-7; D may be TRBD1 (5 bases). Germline values: CDR1 LNHDA, CDR2 SQIVND (reference sequence). V was shortened by 1 base and J by 0 bases, with 13 bases between the two germline ends. There are 16 residues in the CDR3. The CDR3 bases are TGTGCCAGTAGTATAGCAACCGAGACAGCCTCCTACGAGCAGTACTTC. Its translation is CASSIATETASYEQYF.